The 29 T cell receptor beta chains listed next were all sequenced from one sample in a study of blood T cell repertoires in COVID-19. Method: immunoSEQ multiplex PCR; TCRdb's copy keeps in-frame clones and lacks some. The repertoire consists of some 390,000 clones, with around 87% occurring once and the leading ten covering roughly 1.1%. The sequenced sample consisted of PBMCs or T cells enriched from blood (not recorded which). These receptors all stem from a man aged 30 to 45 who had recovered from COVID-19.

A single count supports this clone. V is TRBV2 and J is TRBJ2-3; D perhaps matches TRBD1 (6 bases). The germline CDR1 and CDR2 sequences are SNHLY and FYNNEI. The V end lost 7 bases, the J end lost 2 bases, and 16 bases lay between the germline ends. This CDR3 spans 15 amino acids. CDR3 residues: CASKQQGSPTDTQYF. CDR3 in DNA: TGTGCCAGCAAACAACAGGGTTCCCCCACAGATACGCAGTATTTT.

V gene TRBV27 combines with J gene TRBJ2-3; TRBD1 might be the D (6 bases). Trimming shortened V by 0 bases and J by 3 bases, and 16 bases separated the two germline ends. The germline gives CDR1 MNHEY, CDR2 SMNVEV (reference sequence). The CDR3 runs 17 residues. This chain's CDR3 is CASSLSTGWGTTDTQYF. DNA for the CDR3: TGTGCCAGCAGTTTATCGACCGGGTGGGGGACAACAGATACGCAGTATTTT.

This clone was seen a single time. The chain couples TRBV6-5 to TRBJ1-2; 9 bases match TRBD1. Germline V lookup: CDR1 MNHEY, CDR2 SVGAGI. V lost 2 bases, J lost 6 bases, and 1 base stayed unmatched. The CDR3 runs to 13 residues. The CDR3 reads CASSYGTGNGYTF. As DNA, the CDR3 is TGTGCCAGCAGTTACGGGACAGGGAATGGCTACACCTTC.

The genes are TRBV28 and TRBJ1-3, with 7 positions matching TRBD1. V lost 4 bases, J lost 3 bases, and 9 bases stayed unmatched. The V gene's germline CDR1 is MDHEN and CDR2 SYDVKM. The CDR3 sequence is 16 residues long. The CDR3 nucleotides are TGTGCCAGCAGTTCCATCAGGACAGGCGGTGGAAACACCATATATTTT. It encodes CASSSIRTGGGNTIYF. Together with reference TRBV28 and TRBJ1-3, the CDR3 gives the full variable domain: DVKVTQSSRYLVKRTGEKVFLECVQDMDHENMFWYRQDPGLGLRLIYFSYDVKMKEKGDIPEGYSVSREKKERFSLILESASTNQTSMYLCASSSIRTGGGNTIYFGEGSWLTVV.

This chain links TRBV28 with TRBJ1-6, with TRBD1 as a possible D gene (5 bases). CDR3 length: 14 residues. The germline V gene encodes CDR1 MDHEN and CDR2 SYDVKM. V shed 7 bases and J shed 8 bases, with 15 bases lying between them. The CDR3 coding sequence is TGTGCCAGCATTCAGGGTGGATCTTATTCACCCCTCCACTTT. Its protein product is CASIQGGSYSPLHF.

The chain has TRBV7-2 and TRBJ2-3; D unclear. V lost 4 bases and J lost 0, with 11 bases in between. Germline lookup yields CDR1 SGHTA and CDR2 FQGNSA. CDR3 length equals 15 residues. Here the CDR3 DNA reads TGTGCCAGCAGCTACGAGGAGCTTAGCACAGATACGCAGTATTTT. This sequence encodes CASSYEELSTDTQYF.

The J gene is TRBJ2-3, the V gene TRBV12-3 or TRBV12-4; perhaps TRBD1 as D (6 bases). V was cut by 8 bases and J by 8 bases, with 14 bases left in between. CDR3 size: 12 residues. CDR3: CASALGGTTQYF. As DNA, the CDR3 is TGTGCCAGCGCACTAGGGGGTACTACGCAGTATTTT.

With respect to this clone: An end of the junction does not agree with germline; a read error may underlie this. The chain joins TRBV28 to TRBJ1-1, with D perhaps matching TRBD1 (6 bases). CDR1 and CDR2 from the germline V gene are MDHEN and SYDVKM. The CDR3 covers 13 residues. The CDR3 coding sequence is TGTGCCAGCAGTTTTAGTCCAGGCTCTAAGGGGGTCTTT. Its protein is CASSFSPGSKGVF.

The genes are TRBV5-1 and TRBJ2-7; tentative D call: TRBD2 (5 bases). The CDR3 sequence is 13 residues long. Between the trimmed V and J ends, which lost 4 bases and 3 bases, there was a span of 11 bases. Germline V lookup: CDR1 SGHRS, CDR2 YFSETQ. CDR3 nucleotides: TGCGCCAGCAGCCCGACCGGGAACTACGAGCAGTACTTC. Its protein product is CASSPTGNYEQYF. The whole variable domain, remainder taken from reference TRBV5-1 and TRBJ2-7, is KAGVTQTPRYLIKTRGQQVTLSCSPISGHRSVSWYQQTPGQGLQFLFEYFSETQRNKGNFPGRFSGRQFSNSRSEMNVSTLELGDSALYLCASSPTGNYEQYFGPGTRLTVT.

This chain uses TRBV7-2 with TRBJ1-2; 8 nucleotides agree with TRBD1. The CDR3 loop spans 14 amino acids. Germline trimming cut 5 bases from V and 4 bases from J; bases unmatched to any gene: 6. The germline CDR1 and CDR2 sequences are SGHTA and FQGNSA. The CDR3, as DNA: TGTGCCAGCAGCGAAACCGGGACAGGCTATGGCTACACCTTC. Protein sequence: CASSETGTGYGYTF.

The V gene is TRBV19, the J gene TRBJ2-3; D is possibly TRBD2 (6 bases). This CDR3 has 13 residues. Per the germline V gene, CDR1 is LNHDA and CDR2 is SQIVND (reference sequence). Deletions cut 7 bases from V and 6 bases from J, with 14 bases between. This CDR3 is CASKPAGGDTQYF. CDR3 nucleotides: TGTGCCAGTAAGCCAGCTGGGGGGGATACGCAGTATTTT.

The chain joins TRBV4-1 to TRBJ2-1; D is undetermined. The CDR3 loop spans 11 amino acids. Germline V gives CDR1 MGHRA, CDR2 YSYEKL. The V end was cut by 1 base, the J end by 9 bases, with 4 bases between. CDR3 DNA sequence: TGCGCCAGCAGCCAAGTGAGTGAGCAGTTCTTC. Its translation is CASSQVSEQFF.

This chain joins TRBV28 and TRBJ2-5; 8 bases fit TRBD1. The CDR3 has 15 residues. The V gene's germline CDR1 is MDHEN and CDR2 SYDVKM. V trimming: 4 bases; J trimming: 3 bases; junction bases outside the gene matches: 7. The CDR3 region has the DNA TGTGCCAGCAGTTCCCCACAGGGGGTGGAAGAGACCCAGTACTTC. Its protein is CASSSPQGVEETQYF.

The count of this clone is one. The chain links TRBV6-5 to TRBJ2-7; possibly TRBD2 for D (6 bases). CDR3 length equals 15 residues. Germline V CDR1 and CDR2: MNHEY, SVGAGI. V was cut by 8 bases and J by 3 bases, with 20 bases left in between. CDR3 sequence reads: CASWPEGRGNYEQYF. The CDR3 DNA follows: TGTGCCAGCTGGCCTGAGGGTCGCGGGAACTACGAGCAGTACTTC.

J is TRBJ2-7 and V is TRBV28; tentative D call: TRBD2 (5 bases). This CDR3 is 11 amino acids long. Germline CDR1 and CDR2: MDHEN and SYDVKM. Trimming shortened V by 8 bases and J by 4 bases, and 9 bases separated the two germline ends. The DNA of the CDR3 is TGTGCCAGCGGGAGCGTTTACGAGCAGTACTTC. Its protein product is CASGSVYEQYF. Complete variable domain (other parts from reference TRBV28 and TRBJ2-7): DVKVTQSSRYLVKRTGEKVFLECVQDMDHENMFWYRQDPGLGLRLIYFSYDVKMKEKGDIPEGYSVSREKKERFSLILESASTNQTSMYLCASGSVYEQYFGPGTRLTVT.

The chain carries TRBV25-1 and TRBJ2-3; the D gene is possibly TRBD2 (6 bases). The V end lost 2 bases, the J end lost 2 bases, and 20 bases lay between the germline ends. Germline CDR1 and CDR2: MGHDK and SYGVNS. CDR3 size: 18 residues. The CDR3 spells CASSEVRGAGFLTDTQYF. The CDR3 DNA is TGTGCCAGCAGTGAAGTCCGGGGCGCGGGGTTCCTCACAGATACGCAGTATTTT.

The rearrangement joins TRBV11-2 to TRBJ2-1; 14 bases match TRBD2. V shed 3 bases, J shed 10 bases, and the junction held 2 bases outside the gene matches. The CDR3 contains 14 residues. Germline V gene lookup returns CDR1 SGHAT and CDR2 FQNNGV. The CDR3 sequence: CASSLGLAGAEQFF. The CDR3 coding sequence is TGTGCCAGCAGCTTGGGACTAGCGGGGGCCGAGCAGTTCTTC.

V is TRBV5-1 and J is TRBJ2-1, with TRBD1 matching over 7 bases. CDR3 length: 15 amino acids. The ends lost 0 bases at V and 6 bases at J; junction bases unmatched: 6. CDR1 and CDR2 from the germline V gene are SGHRS and YFSETQ. The CDR3 sequence: CASSLGDRDVNEQFF. In nucleotides, the CDR3 is TGCGCCAGCAGCTTGGGCGACAGGGATGTCAATGAGCAGTTCTTC.

Here the CDR3 reads CASSRGNTGELFF. The CDR3 region has the DNA TGTGCCAGCAGTAGAGGGAACACCGGGGAGCTGTTTTTT. This sequence joins TRBV13 and TRBJ2-2; D gene unclear. V was clipped by 6 bases and J by 1 base, with 6 bases between them. This CDR3 comprises 13 residues. CDR1 is PRHDT, CDR2 FYEKMQ, per germline (reference sequence).

V usage is TRBV14 and J usage is TRBJ2-3; the D gene is possibly TRBD2 (6 bases). The CDR3 length is 14 residues. The germline V and J ends were trimmed by 1 base and 4 bases, with 9 bases remaining between them. From germline, CDR1 is SGHDN and CDR2 FVKESK. CDR3 nucleotide sequence: TGTGCCAGCAGCCAAGCCGGAGGGGCAGATACGCAGTATTTT. Amino acids: CASSQAGGADTQYF.

The V and J genes are TRBV24-1 and TRBJ2-3; D is unresolved. The germline gives CDR1 KGHDR, CDR2 SFDVKD. The V gene lost 4 bases and the J gene lost 5 bases, with 18 bases spanning the gap. This CDR3 spans 16 amino acids. The CDR3 DNA reads TGTGCCACCAGTGAGAGTAGAGCCGACTTCATAGATACGCAGTATTTT. This gives the protein CATSESRADFIDTQYF.

The chain combines TRBV5-1 with TRBJ2-7, with D hard to call. Germline loops: CDR1 SGHRS, CDR2 YFSETQ. The CDR3 spans 14 residues. V was clipped by 0 bases and J by 5 bases, with 12 bases between them. The CDR3 DNA sequence: TGCGCCAGCAGCTTGGCCATTCTTGGCCACGAGCAGTACTTC. It is translated as CASSLAILGHEQYF.

This chain connects TRBV3-1 (or the pseudogene TRBV3-2) to TRBJ2-5, with a tentative D call TRBD1 (6 bases). The CDR3 is 15 residues long. CDR1 and CDR2 from the germline V gene are LGHDT and YNNKEL (reference sequence). Trimming left V 1 base short and J 1 base short, with 10 bases between. CDR3 residues: CASSQGATGQETQYF. The CDR3 coding sequence is TGTGCCAGCAGCCAAGGTGCGACAGGCCAAGAGACCCAGTACTTC.

CDR3 sequence (DNA): TGCAGCGTGGGGCTAGCGCCAACGTTACAAGAGACCCAGTACTTC. This translates into CSVGLAPTLQETQYF. The gene calls are TRBV29-1 and TRBJ2-5; a weak D match, TRBD2 (6 bases). Germline CDR1 and CDR2: SQVTM and ANQGSEA. The V gene lost 6 bases and the J gene lost 2 bases, with 19 bases spanning the gap. CDR3 length: 15 residues.

The CDR3 loop is CASSLVPGFSTNEKLFF. The CDR3 region has the DNA TGTGCCAGCAGCTTAGTACCAGGGTTCTCAACTAATGAAAAACTGTTTTTT. The chain joins TRBV11-2 to TRBJ1-4; maybe TRBD1 (5 bases). V was pared by 1 base and J by 0 bases, with 12 bases between. The V gene's germline CDR1 is SGHAT and CDR2 FQNNGV. CDR3 length equals 17 residues.

The J gene is TRBJ2-1, the V gene TRBV6-1, with TRBD1 as a possible D gene (6 bases). Germline loops: CDR1 MNHNS, CDR2 SASEGT. This CDR3 comprises 15 residues. V lost 0 bases, J lost 0 bases, and 6 bases lay in between. The chain's CDR3 is CASSEAGGSYNEQFF. DNA for the CDR3: TGTGCCAGCAGTGAAGCAGGGGGCTCCTACAATGAGCAGTTCTTC.

V gene TRBV11-2 combines with J gene TRBJ1-3; D gene unclear. This CDR3 has 11 residues. CDR1 and CDR2 (germline): SGHAT, FQNNGV. Trimming took 4 bases from V and 10 from J, leaving 8 bases between them. The CDR3 reads CASSSPRTIYF. As DNA, the CDR3 is TGTGCCAGCAGCTCTCCCCGTACCATATATTTT.

The rearrangement joins TRBV18 to TRBJ2-3; 8 bases fit TRBD2. The CDR3 totals 15 residues. The V gene end was trimmed by 5 bases and the J gene end by 2 bases; junction bases not matched to a gene: 6. Germline loops: CDR1 KGHSH, CDR2 LQKENI. The DNA of the CDR3 is TGTGCCAGCTCAACACAACTAGCGGCCACAGATACGCAGTATTTT. Encoded protein: CASSTQLAATDTQYF.

The chain links TRBV19 to TRBJ2-2, with 12 positions matching TRBD1. Germline V gene data show CDR1 as LNHDA and CDR2 as SQIVND (reference sequence). The junction had 5 bases not matched to a gene; V was cut back by 9 bases and J by 6 bases. CDR3 size: 14 residues. The CDR3 reads CASSGQGASGELFF. CDR3 nucleotide sequence: TGTGCCAGCTCGGGACAGGGGGCGTCCGGGGAGCTGTTTTTT.